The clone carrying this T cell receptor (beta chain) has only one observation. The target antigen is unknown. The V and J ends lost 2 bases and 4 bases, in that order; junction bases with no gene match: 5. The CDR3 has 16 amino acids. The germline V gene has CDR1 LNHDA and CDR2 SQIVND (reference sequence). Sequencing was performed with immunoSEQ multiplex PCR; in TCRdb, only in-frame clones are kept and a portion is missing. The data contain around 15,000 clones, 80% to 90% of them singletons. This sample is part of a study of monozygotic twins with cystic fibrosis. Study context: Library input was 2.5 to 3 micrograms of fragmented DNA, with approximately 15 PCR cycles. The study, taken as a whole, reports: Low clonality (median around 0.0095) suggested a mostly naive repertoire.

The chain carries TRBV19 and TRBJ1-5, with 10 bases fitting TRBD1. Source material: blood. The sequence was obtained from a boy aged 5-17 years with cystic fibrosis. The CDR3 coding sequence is TGTGCCAGTAGTATAAATGGGGGACAGGGGAATCAGCCCCAGCATTTT. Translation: CASSINGGQGNQPQHF.